One sample yielded the 10 T cell receptor beta chains listed below, sequenced in a study of T cells after yellow fever vaccination. From the 5' RACE reads, TCRdb called clonotypes with MiXCR, one entry per CDR3 protein. Of just under 600,000 distinct CDR3 sequences in the sample, around an eighth were seen once. Material: PBMCs, obtained on the day of the yellow fever booster vaccination. The origin of the receptors is a man aged 30-40 years who received the YFV17D yellow fever vaccine.

The sample holds a few counts of this clonotype. CDR3 amino acids: CASSPSLGPSGANVLTF. CDR3 DNA sequence: TGTGCCAGCTCACCCTCCTTGGGACCCTCTGGGGCCAACGTCCTGACTTTC. The rearrangement joins TRBV18 to TRBJ2-6; D possibly uses TRBD1 or TRBD2 (5 bases each). Germline-derived CDR1 and CDR2 are KGHSH and LQKENI. The CDR3 spans 17 residues. V was clipped by 3 bases and J by 0 bases, with 12 bases between them.

This clonotype was seen only a few times. This chain uses TRBV7-2 with TRBJ1-5, with D tentatively TRBD1 (5 bases). Germline lookup yields CDR1 SGHTA and CDR2 FQGNSA. The CDR3 loop spans 13 amino acids. V lost 1 base, J lost 5 bases, and 6 bases lay in between. The CDR3 reads CASSLGGYQPQHF. The CDR3 nucleotides are TGTGCCAGCAGCTTAGGGGGGTATCAGCCCCAGCATTTT.

The chain joins TRBV10-3 to TRBJ1-1; D unresolved. The CDR3 covers 13 residues. V dropped 10 bases and J dropped 4 bases, with 16 bases sitting between them. From germline, CDR1 is ENHRY and CDR2 SYGVKD. CDR3 sequence (DNA): TGTGCCACACACCTGGTTCCCGGCACTGAAGCTTTCTTT. It translates to CATHLVPGTEAFF.

This clonotype was counted between two and nine times. This sequence joins TRBV7-9 and TRBJ2-5; D tentatively reads TRBD1 or TRBD2 (5 bases each). This CDR3 spans 14 amino acids. V lost 1 base and J lost 3, with 9 bases in between. CDR1 and CDR2 (germline): SEHNR, FQNEAQ (reference sequence). CDR3 loop: CASSLGVGEETQYF. The CDR3 nucleotides read TGTGCCAGCAGCTTAGGCGTGGGGGAAGAGACCCAGTACTTC.

CDR3 sequence (DNA): TGTGCCAGGGGCCGTGGGGGGAGCGCCAATGAGCAGTTCTTC. Amino acid sequence: CARGRGGSANEQFF. The rearrangement links TRBV5-2 to TRBJ2-1; the D call of TRBD1 is as the table states it, not checked on the DNA. TRBV5-2 is a pseudogene locus. The CDR3 extends over 14 amino acids.

This clonotype was seen a few times. This chain joins TRBV3-1 and TRBJ2-2; 9 bases match TRBD1. The CDR3 has 15 amino acids. Per germline, CDR1 LGHDT and CDR2 YNNKEL (reference sequence). V dropped 1 base and J dropped 6; count of bases not matched to a gene: 3. The CDR3 reads CASSQGTGVAGELFF. The CDR3 DNA reads as TGTGCCAGCAGCCAAGGGACAGGGGTCGCCGGGGAGCTGTTTTTT.

This clonotype was counted many times. The V gene is TRBV7-6, the J gene TRBJ2-7; 9 positions agree with TRBD1. The CDR3 consists of 16 residues. Germline-derived CDR1 and CDR2 are SGHVS and FNYEAQ. After removal of 2 bases from V and 7 bases from J, the junction contained 12 bases not matched to a gene. CDR3 protein: CASSLTGTGPFVEQYF. The CDR3 nucleotides read TGTGCCAGCAGCTTAACCGGGACAGGGCCCTTCGTTGAGCAGTACTTC.

This clonotype has ten or more counts. The chain couples TRBV10-3 to TRBJ2-1; D is possibly TRBD2 (5 bases). The germline CDR1 and CDR2 sequences are ENHRY and SYGVKD. The CDR3 is made up of 12 amino acids. V was clipped by 9 bases and J by 5 bases, with 11 bases between them. The CDR3: CAIKGADNEQFF. For the CDR3, the DNA is TGTGCCATTAAGGGAGCGGACAATGAGCAGTTCTTC.

CDR3 residues: CASSQPADSGVDIQYF. As DNA, the CDR3 is TGTGCCAGCAGCCAACCCGCCGACAGCGGGGTAGACATTCAGTACTTC. The chain is built from TRBV14 and TRBJ2-4, with TRBD2 identical over 7 bases. The length of the CDR3 is 16 residues. Germline assignment: CDR1 SGHDN and CDR2 FVKESK. J lost 8 bases, V lost 2 bases, and 12 bases had no gene match.

V is TRBV14 and J is TRBJ1-1; no clear D gene. Trimming cost V 4 bases and J 0 bases, with 12 bases left between them. Per the germline V gene, CDR1 is SGHDN and CDR2 is FVKESK. This CDR3 contains 15 residues. CDR3: CASSLSTDMNTEAFF. The CDR3 DNA sequence: TGTGCCAGCAGCCTCAGTACAGATATGAACACTGAAGCTTTCTTT.